Listed below are T cell receptor beta chains from one sample, sequenced in a study of T cell repertoires in cytomegalovirus infection. TCRdb itself ran the reads through MiXCR, one entry per CDR3 protein. The sample lists around 740,000 distinct CDR3 sequences; roughly 36% were seen once. What was sequenced was PBMCs. The receptors stem from a human donor in good health (CMV status not recorded). Some clones in this sample may be carry-over from other donors' samples. Each CDR3 is given with its conserved first and last residue. A D gene is named only where the DNA matches it firmly. Size is stated for part of the rows, as once, few or many counts, or as a class when the clone is expanded.

>TRBJ2-3|TRBV28|many|14|TRBD2
CASTSGTLTDTQYF
TGTGCCAGCACTAGCGGGACACTCACAGATACGCAGTATTTT
>TRBJ2-7|TRBV6-5|-|14|TRBD1
CASTQGTDSYEQYF
TGTGCCAGCACCCAAGGGACAGACTCCTACGAGCAGTACTTC
>TRBJ1-1|TRBV7-8|many|14|-
CASSLNSGYTEAFF
TGTGCCAGCAGCTTAAATTCCGGATACACTGAAGCTTTCTTT
>TRBJ2-7|TRBV7-9|-|12|-
CAHDLDSYEQYF
TGTGCCCACGACTTGGACTCCTACGAGCAGTACTTC
>TRBJ2-1|TRBV3-1|many|16|TRBD1
CASSSLWTGAYNEQFF
TGTGCCAGCAGCAGTTTATGGACAGGGGCCTACAATGAGCAGTTCTTC
>TRBJ2-5|TRBV4-2|-|13|TRBD2
CASSAGGLETQYF
TGTGCCAGCAGCGCCGGGGGGTTAGAGACCCAGTACTTC
>TRBJ1-5|TRBV5-6|few|15|TRBD1
CASSLGTGGHQPQHF
TGTGCCAGCAGCTTGGGGACAGGGGGCCATCAGCCCCAGCATTTT
>TRBJ1-5|TRBV28|-|15|-
CASSFPGAGNQPQHF
TGTGCCAGCAGTTTTCCGGGGGCGGGCAATCAGCCCCAGCATTTT
>TRBJ2-1|TRBV6-5|-|18|TRBD2
CASSSQTSGRSSTDEQFF
TGTGCCAGCAGTTCGCAAACTAGCGGGAGGTCCTCTACCGATGAGCAGTTCTTC
>TRBJ1-6|TRBV20-1|-|13|-
CSARGTGNSPLHF
TGCAGTGCGAGGGGTACGGGGAATTCACCCCTCCACTTT
>TRBJ2-1|TRBV14|-|15|-
CASSQEGAPDNEQFF
TGTGCCAGCAGCCAAGAGGGGGCACCTGACAATGAGCAGTTCTTC
>TRBJ2-6|TRBV15|-|16|-
CATSRGPASGANVLTF
TGTGCCACCAGCAGAGGGCCAGCGTCCGGGGCCAACGTCCTGACTTTC
>TRBJ2-5|TRBV7-7|many|13|-
CASSTGLAETQYF
TGTGCTAGCAGCACGGGATTAGCGGAGACCCAGTACTTC
>TRBJ1-4|TRBV7-8|few|20|TRBD1
CASSLRGLGQKQATNEKLFF
TGTGCCAGCAGCCTCCGCGGGTTGGGACAGAAGCAGGCAACTAATGAAAAACTGTTTTTT
>TRBJ1-1|TRBV12-3/TRBV12-4|-|12|TRBD1
CASRDRVGEALF
TGTGCCAGCAGGGACAGGGTGGGTGAAGCTTTATTT
>TRBJ2-1|TRBV24-1|-|17|TRBD2
CATSDPGLAGGYNEQFF
TGTGCCACCAGTGATCCGGGACTAGCGGGGGGGTACAATGAGCAGTTCTTC
>TRBJ2-1|TRBV7-2|many|16|TRBD2
CASSLAGTSSTGEQFF
TGTGCCAGCAGCCTCGCCGGGACTAGCTCCACAGGTGAGCAGTTCTTC
>TRBJ1-5|TRBV18|-|14|-
CASSPGPVGQPQHF
TGTGCCAGCTCACCTGGACCAGTCGGTCAGCCCCAGCATTTT
>TRBJ2-5|TRBV7-7|-|15|TRBD1
CASSSDRASGETQYF
TGTGCTAGCAGCTCCGACAGGGCGTCGGGGGAGACCCAGTACTTC
>TRBJ2-1|TRBV12-3/TRBV12-4|-|12|-
CASGWQGYEQFF
TGTGCCAGCGGTTGGCAGGGGTATGAGCAGTTCTTC
>TRBJ1-4|TRBV20-1|-|13|TRBD1
CSASGTGAEKLFF
TGCAGTGCGTCCGGGACAGGGGCTGAAAAACTGTTTTTT
>TRBJ1-4|TRBV20-1|-|14|-
CSALGPLENEKLFF
TGCAGTGCACTAGGGCCGCTCGAAAATGAAAAACTGTTTTTT
>TRBJ2-1|TRBV12-3/TRBV12-4|-|15|TRBD2
CASSLEREGLNEQFF
TGTGCCAGCAGTTTGGAGCGGGAGGGCTTAAATGAGCAGTTCTTC
>TRBJ1-4|TRBV28|-|15|-
CASSSSDRKTEKLFF
TGTGCCAGCAGTTCATCTGACAGAAAAACTGAAAAACTGTTTTTT
>TRBJ2-2|TRBV6-6|many|15|TRBD2
CASSYVAGGNGELFF
TGTGCCAGCAGTTACGTAGCGGGAGGGAACGGGGAGCTGTTTTTT
>TRBJ2-2|TRBV7-2|-|16|TRBD1
CASSLGGQGYAGELFF
TGTGCCAGCAGCTTAGGGGGACAGGGGTACGCCGGGGAGCTGTTTTTT
>TRBJ1-6|TRBV5-1|-|14|-
CASSDGWGDSPLHF
TGCGCCAGCAGCGACGGGTGGGGGGATTCACCCCTCCACTTT
>TRBJ2-1|TRBV4-2|few|18|TRBD2
CASSQDAPASGNYNEQFF
TGTGCCAGCAGCCAAGATGCCCCGGCTAGCGGCAATTACAATGAGCAGTTCTTC
>TRBJ1-2|TRBV2|few|13|-
CASSEGGNYGYTF
TGTGCCAGCAGTGAAGGCGGGAACTATGGCTACACCTTC
>TRBJ1-1|TRBV27|-|14|-
CASSSPLSRTEAFF
TGTGCCAGCAGTTCCCCACTCTCTAGGACTGAAGCTTTCTTT
>TRBJ2-3|TRBV5-4|-|14|-
CASSRREVTDTQYF
TGTGCCAGCAGCCGGAGGGAGGTGACAGATACGCAGTATTTT
>TRBJ1-1|TRBV19|-|15|-
CASSPGRLGNTEAFF
TGTGCCAGTAGTCCCGGGAGGCTAGGGAACACTGAAGCTTTCTTT
>TRBJ2-2|TRBV24-1|-|17|TRBD2
CATSDDLAAVNTGELFF
TGTGCCACCAGTGATGACCTAGCGGCTGTGAACACCGGGGAGCTGTTTTTT
>TRBJ2-7|TRBV4-1|-|15|TRBD2
CASSQVRTRGYEQYF
TGCGCCAGCAGCCAAGTAAGGACTAGGGGCTACGAGCAGTACTTC
>TRBJ2-7|TRBV7-2|few|13|-
CASRIQGSYEQYF
TGTGCCAGCCGCATACAGGGTTCCTACGAGCAGTACTTC
>TRBJ1-2|TRBV28|-|14|TRBD1
CASEQTGEDYGYTF
TGTGCCAGCGAACAGACAGGGGAGGACTATGGCTACACCTTC
>TRBJ1-5|TRBV4-1|few|19|TRBD1
CASSQDGTGMKYSNQPQHF
TGCGCCAGCAGCCAAGATGGGACAGGGATGAAGTATAGCAATCAGCCCCAGCATTTT
>TRBJ1-3|TRBV29-1|many|13|-
CSVVPPSGNTIYF
TGCAGCGTCGTCCCTCCCTCTGGAAACACCATATATTTT
>TRBJ1-1|TRBV11-2|few|13|-
CASSGDGNTEAFF
TGTGCCAGCAGCGGGGACGGTAACACTGAAGCTTTCTTT
>TRBJ1-5|TRBV12-3/TRBV12-4|many|16|TRBD1
CASSQIQGISNQPQHF
TGTGCCAGCAGTCAGATACAGGGGATTAGCAATCAGCCCCAGCATTTT
>TRBJ2-1|TRBV7-9|few|14|-
CASSSARSYNEQFF
TGTGCCAGCAGCTCGGCTAGATCCTACAATGAGCAGTTCTTC
>TRBJ2-2|TRBV12-3/TRBV12-4|-|18|-
CASSPTSREGAYTGELFF
TGTGCCAGCAGCCCCACCTCTCGTGAGGGAGCGTACACCGGGGAGCTGTTTTTT
>TRBJ1-1|TRBV6-1|-|13|-
CASSDGGDTEAFF
TGTGCCAGCAGTGACGGAGGGGACACTGAAGCTTTCTTT
>TRBJ1-2|TRBV3-1|-|14|-
CASSLSSRGYGYTF
TGTGCCAGCAGCCTTTCTTCGCGTGGCTATGGCTACACCTTC
>TRBJ2-2|TRBV20-1|-|13|-
CSASDATTGELFF
TGCAGTGCTTCGGACGCGACGACCGGGGAGCTGTTTTTT